The 6 T cell receptor beta chains below come from one sample, sequenced in a study of T-cell reconstitution after alpha-beta-depleted transplantation in children. As it was prepared, the TCRbeta library received unique molecular identifiers. TCRdb ran MiXCR on the PCR reads and lists one entry per CDR3 protein. The table has hundreds of thousands of distinct CDR3 sequences, 16% seen once. The sequences come from PBMCs from the stem cell graft donor, collected from the stem cell graft. These receptors all stem from a human donor who donated a stem cell graft to a child with acute myeloid leukemia.

J is TRBJ1-2 and V is TRBV20-1; 7 positions match TRBD1. This CDR3 is built from 11 residues. CDR1 and CDR2 from the germline V gene are DFQATT and SNEGSKA (reference sequence). V trimming: 6 bases; J trimming: 12 bases; junction bases outside the gene matches: 10. The CDR3 loop reads CSAIGQASDTF. The CDR3 DNA reads TGCAGTGCCATCGGACAGGCCTCCGACACCTTC.

In its sample, this clonotype was seen a few times. This rearrangement joins TRBV12-5 to TRBJ1-5; 10 positions match TRBD1. Germline V gene data show CDR1 as LGHNT and CDR2 as FRNRAP. The junction had 5 bases not matched to a gene; V was cut back by 6 bases and J by 6 bases. The CDR3 runs to 14 residues. The CDR3 DNA is TGTGCTAGTGGCGCGACAGGGGGCCGTCAGCCCCAGCATTTT. It encodes CASGATGGRQPQHF.

This clonotype has ten or more counts. This sequence joins TRBV29-1 and TRBJ1-1, with D unclear. The CDR3 length is 13 residues. The germline gives CDR1 SQVTM, CDR2 ANQGSEA. V dropped 7 bases and J dropped 0 bases, with 12 bases sitting between them. The CDR3 bases are TGCAGCGGAGCGTCCTTCATGAACACTGAAGCTTTCTTT. Translation gives CSGASFMNTEAFF.

This clonotype was recorded at least ten times. The chain combines TRBV24-1 with TRBJ2-1; 8 bases match TRBD1. With V trimmed by 4 bases and J by 8 bases, 3 bases remained unmatched. This CDR3 is built from 13 residues. The germline V gene has CDR1 KGHDR and CDR2 SFDVKD. The CDR3 spells CATSDSDRDEQFF. The CDR3 bases are TGTGCCACCAGTGACTCGGACAGGGATGAGCAGTTCTTC.

This clonotype occurred many times. CDR3 sequence reads: CASSQTGGNGYTF. The DNA for the CDR3 is TGCGCCAGCAGCCAGACAGGGGGCAACGGCTACACCTTC. The rearrangement uses TRBV5-1 and TRBJ1-2; 10 nucleotides agree with TRBD1. V lost 4 bases, J lost 8 bases, and 5 bases stayed unmatched. The CDR3 is 13 residues long. Germline values: CDR1 SGHRS, CDR2 YFSETQ.

A few counts support this clonotype. The V and J genes are TRBV21-1 and TRBJ2-5; the tabulated D call, TRBD1, remains unverified against the DNA. TRBV21-1 is a pseudogene. The CDR3 length is 14 residues. The CDR3 here is CASSKEGGQETQYF. CDR3 in DNA: TGTGCCAGCAGCAAAGAAGGGGGGCAAGAGACCCAGTACTTC.